This passage covers 32 T cell receptor beta chains from one sample sequenced in a study of beta chain features in type 1 diabetes. Sequenced material consisted of expressed TCRB transcripts (all of the isolated RNA was reverse transcribed). TCRdb's table, derived via immunoSEQ multiplex PCR, lists solely in-frame clones and lacks some. The sample lists around 110,000 clones; roughly 17% were seen once. The antigens for these receptors are not known. Study-wide findings and caveats: Shorter TCRB CDR3s, moderately but significantly so, were found in Type 1 diabetes patients in all four CD4+ subsets.

Sequences were obtained from central memory CD4+ T cells from blood. These TCRs come from a man in his thirties or forties with type 1 diabetes.

The chain carries TRBV29-1 and TRBJ1-4; the D is unclear. Looked up from germline, CDR1 is SQVTM and CDR2 is ANQGSEA. V lost 2 bases to trimming and J lost 7 bases, with 11 bases between them. The CDR3 is 13 residues long. The CDR3 sequence: CSVERGHGEKLFF. CDR3 DNA: TGCAGCGTTGAACGTGGGCATGGTGAAAAACTGTTTTTT.

This clone was detected a few times. The gene calls are TRBV2 and TRBJ1-4, with 10 bases matching TRBD1. Germline CDR1 and CDR2: SNHLY and FYNNEI. Germline trimming cut 10 bases from V and 3 bases from J; bases unmatched to any gene: 8. The CDR3 covers 15 residues. CDR3 nucleotide sequence: TGTGCCATCAATCGGGACAGGGGAGCTAATGAAAAACTGTTTTTT. Its translation is CAINRDRGANEKLFF.

This rearrangement joins TRBV7-2 to TRBJ2-3; D might be TRBD1 (6 bases). The CDR3 consists of 15 residues. The germline V and J ends were trimmed by 3 bases and 2 bases, with 12 bases remaining between them. The germline V gene encodes CDR1 SGHTA and CDR2 FQGNSA. The CDR3 reads CASSLLGADTDTQYF. The CDR3 coding sequence is TGTGCCAGCAGCTTGTTGGGGGCGGACACAGATACGCAGTATTTT.

The chain couples TRBV5-5 to TRBJ1-2; 8 bases align to TRBD1. Germline V CDR1 and CDR2: SGHKS, YYEKEE (reference sequence). With 5 bases clipped from V and 8 bases from J, the junction kept 11 bases outside the gene matches. The CDR3 is 14 amino acids. The CDR3 region is CASRQTGVNRGYTF. CDR3 DNA: TGTGCCAGCAGGCAGACAGGGGTGAACAGGGGCTACACCTTC.

The gene calls are TRBV4-3 and TRBJ2-3; D gene ambiguous. Germline CDR1 and CDR2: LGHNA and YSLEER. CDR3 length: 14 residues. V was clipped by 1 base and J by 0 bases, with 5 bases between them. The CDR3 DNA follows: TGCGCCAGCAGCCAAGGAGGAAGCACAGATACGCAGTATTTT. Protein product: CASSQGGSTDTQYF.

Note on this clone: The sample has other DNA sequences that encode this CDR3 too. CDR3 nucleotides: TGCAGCGTTGTAGGGCAGGGTTACGAGCAGTACTTC. Its protein is CSVVGQGYEQYF. The rearrangement links TRBV29-1 to TRBJ2-7, with D maybe TRBD1 (5 bases). V was trimmed by 4 bases and J by 4 bases, leaving 11 bases between them. The CDR3 consists of 12 residues. Germline V gene sequence: CDR1 SQVTM, CDR2 ANQGSEA.

This clone has more than one count but fewer than ten. This chain links TRBV19 with TRBJ1-2; D call uncertain. The CDR3 runs 14 residues. Germline CDR1 is LNHDA and CDR2 is SQIVND (reference sequence). The germline V and J ends were trimmed by 4 bases and 7 bases, with 16 bases remaining between them. The CDR3 spells CASSNSKGSGGYTF. The CDR3 DNA is TGTGCCAGTAGTAATTCCAAAGGGAGTGGTGGCTACACCTTC.

The CDR3 sequence: CSVRLLYSIGTF. Here the CDR3 DNA reads TGCAGCGTCCGTCTCCTATACTCAATAGGCACCTTC. This chain connects TRBV29-1 to TRBJ1-2, with D uncertain. Germline V gives CDR1 SQVTM, CDR2 ANQGSEA. CDR3 length: 12 amino acids. V shed 6 bases and J shed 13 bases, with 21 bases lying between them.

In this sample, this clone turned up a few times. The chain employs TRBV7-6 and TRBJ2-3, with D perhaps TRBD1 or TRBD2 (5 bases each). Germline V lookup: CDR1 SGHVS, CDR2 FNYEAQ. The CDR3 covers 14 residues. Trimming took 4 bases from V and 9 from J, leaving 17 bases between them. CDR3 DNA sequence: TGTGCCAGCAGCTCAGGGAACCCAGAGGGGACGCAGTATTTT. Encoded protein: CASSSGNPEGTQYF.

This clone was observed a few times. Distinct nucleotide sequences in the sample also encode this CDR3. The rearrangement links TRBV7-2 to TRBJ2-7; 7 nucleotides align to TRBD1. The CDR3 is 14 amino acids. CDR1 is SGHTA and CDR2 is FQGNSA in the germline V gene. V lost 5 bases to trimming and J lost 4 bases; unmatched junction nucleotides: 8. CDR3 nucleotides: TGTGCCAGCAGCCTGAGACAGGGCTGGTACGAGCAGTACTTC. Its protein is CASSLRQGWYEQYF.

This chain links TRBV5-1 with TRBJ2-3, with TRBD1 matching over 9 bases. This CDR3 is 16 amino acids long. Unmatched junction bases numbered 8, after V lost 3 bases and J lost 3 bases. Germline-derived CDR1 and CDR2 are SGHRS and YFSETQ. CDR3 amino acids: CASSSSTGGRTDTQYF. CDR3 DNA sequence: TGCGCCAGCAGCTCTAGTACAGGGGGCCGGACAGATACGCAGTATTTT.

The chain carries TRBV5-4 and TRBJ2-5; a possible D gene is TRBD1 (6 bases). The CDR3 covers 14 residues. Germline lookup yields CDR1 SGHNT and CDR2 YYREEE (reference sequence). V was shortened by 4 bases and J by 5 bases, with 15 bases between the two germline ends. This chain's CDR3 is CASSQRDTGETQYF. In DNA, the CDR3 is TGTGCCAGCAGCCAAAGGGACACTGGGGAGACCCAGTACTTC. Combining the CDR3 with reference TRBV5-4 and TRBJ2-5 gives the whole variable domain ETGVTQSPTHLIKTRGQQVTLRCSSQSGHNTVSWYQQALGQGPQFIFQYYREEENGRGNFPPRFSGLQFPNYSSELNVNALELDDSALYLCASSQRDTGETQYFGPGTRLLVL.

This clone has just a few counts. The chain recombines TRBV10-3 with TRBJ1-6; D gene unclear. The CDR3 has 12 amino acids. CDR1 and CDR2 (germline): ENHRY, SYGVKD. V lost 2 bases, J lost 13 bases, and 9 bases lay in between. The DNA of the CDR3 is TGTGCCATCAGTGAGCCACCGGGCCCCCTCCACTTT. Translation gives CAISEPPGPLHF.

This clone turned up a few times. The J gene is TRBJ2-1, the V gene TRBV11-2, with D tentatively TRBD2 (6 bases). Trimming removed 5 bases at V and 4 bases at J, with 9 bases between. The CDR3 is 13 amino acids. Per the germline V gene, CDR1 is SGHAT and CDR2 is FQNNGV. CDR3 nucleotide sequence: TGTGCCAGCAGCACGGGGAGGTACAATGAGCAGTTCTTC. Encoded protein: CASSTGRYNEQFF.

This clone was seen a handful of times. The chain uses TRBV5-1 and TRBJ2-5; tentatively, D is TRBD1 (6 bases). The V and J ends lost 0 bases and 3 bases respectively, with 9 bases between them. The CDR3 is made up of 14 amino acids. Germline CDR1 and CDR2: SGHRS and YFSETQ. CDR3 loop: CASSLGRTEETQYF. In DNA form, the CDR3 reads TGCGCCAGCAGCTTGGGACGGACAGAAGAGACCCAGTACTTC. The full variable domain, with the rest looked up from reference TRBV5-1 and TRBJ2-5, is KAGVTQTPRYLIKTRGQQVTLSCSPISGHRSVSWYQQTPGQGLQFLFEYFSETQRNKGNFPGRFSGRQFSNSRSEMNVSTLELGDSALYLCASSLGRTEETQYFGPGTRLLVL.

The CDR3 sequence: CASSLEGQTGANVLTF. Written as DNA, the CDR3 is TGCGCCAGCAGCTTGGAAGGGCAGACTGGGGCCAACGTCCTGACTTTC. The V call is TRBV5-1, the J call TRBJ2-6; D is unresolved. Germline V gives CDR1 SGHRS, CDR2 YFSETQ. This CDR3 has 16 amino acids. The ends were cut back, 0 bases at V and 2 bases at J, with 9 bases in the middle.

This clone showed up many times. This chain links TRBV7-2 with TRBJ1-1, with D hard to call. With 1 base removed from V and 0 bases from J, the gap between germline ends came to 9 bases. CDR3 length equals 15 residues. The germline V gene has CDR1 SGHTA and CDR2 FQGNSA. The CDR3 DNA reads TGTGCCAGCAGCTTAGATTGGGAGATGAACACTGAAGCTTTCTTT. Encoded protein: CASSLDWEMNTEAFF.

The gene calls are TRBV6-6 and TRBJ1-6; possible D gene TRBD1, 5 bases. Germline assignment: CDR1 MNHNY and CDR2 SVGAGI (reference sequence). Trimming stripped 2 bases from V and 9 bases from J, with 11 bases between. This CDR3 is 14 amino acids long. CDR3 nucleotide sequence: TGTGCCAGCAGTTACGGGCAGGGTGGTTCACCCCTCCACTTT. As protein: CASSYGQGGSPLHF.

The gene calls are TRBV9 and TRBJ1-2; possible D gene TRBD1, 5 bases. V was cut by 3 bases and J by 3 bases, with 12 bases left in between. CDR1 SGDLS and CDR2 YYNGEE come from the germline V gene. This CDR3 comprises 14 residues. As DNA, the CDR3 is TGTGCCAGCAGCGCCAACTCAGGGTACTATGGCTACACCTTC. Encoded protein: CASSANSGYYGYTF.

The chain has TRBV9 and TRBJ2-5; tentatively, D is TRBD1 (6 bases). The CDR3 has 14 residues. Germline CDR1 SGDLS, CDR2 YYNGEE. V was trimmed by 4 bases and J by 5 bases, leaving 15 bases between them. This chain's CDR3 is CASSPGTLWETQYF. The CDR3 DNA reads TGTGCCAGCAGCCCCGGGACACTCTGGGAGACCCAGTACTTC.

This clone was detected only a few times. The chain uses TRBV7-9 and TRBJ1-1; no reliable D call. V shed 10 bases and J shed 5 bases, with 17 bases lying between them. This CDR3 is 13 amino acids long. The germline gives CDR1 SEHNR, CDR2 FQNEAQ (reference sequence). CDR3: CATQREGNTEAFF. CDR3 DNA: TGTGCCACCCAAAGGGAGGGAAATACTGAAGCTTTCTTT.

This clone was counted between two and nine times. The rearrangement joins TRBV11-2 to TRBJ2-7; the match to TRBD1 covers 10 bases. J lost 5 bases, V lost 4 bases, and 8 bases had no gene match. Germline CDR1 and CDR2: SGHAT and FQNNGV. The CDR3 runs to 15 residues. CDR3 coding DNA: TGTGCCAGCAGCTCCTACTCGGGACAGGGGAACGAGCAGTACTTC. Amino acid sequence: CASSSYSGQGNEQYF.

This clone is a singleton in its sample. This sequence joins TRBV2 and TRBJ2-4, with 10 bases aligning to TRBD2. Germline V lookup: CDR1 SNHLY, CDR2 FYNNEI. This CDR3 is built from 13 residues. Trimming took 4 bases from V and 8 from J; bases not matched to a gene: 2. The CDR3 sequence: CASSGTSGHIQYF. The CDR3 DNA reads as TGTGCCAGCAGTGGGACTAGCGGCCACATTCAGTACTTC.

V is TRBV7-2 and J is TRBJ1-1, with TRBD1 matching over 9 bases. The junction had 9 bases not matched to a gene; V was cut back by 5 bases and J by 11 bases. The CDR3 is made up of 13 amino acids. Germline V lookup: CDR1 SGHTA, CDR2 FQGNSA. The CDR3, as DNA: TGTGCCAGCAGCCTGGACAGGGGAAGAGGGGCTTTCTTT. Its translation is CASSLDRGRGAFF.

This clone was recorded a few times. V is TRBV7-2 and J is TRBJ2-5; 12 bases are shared with TRBD2. Germline V lookup: CDR1 SGHTA, CDR2 FQGNSA. The CDR3 is 17 amino acids. V was pared by 2 bases and J by 4 bases, with 8 bases of the junction left unmatched. The CDR3 protein is CASSLSASGGAGETQYF. The DNA for the CDR3 is TGTGCCAGCAGCTTATCTGCTAGCGGGGGGGCCGGAGAGACCCAGTACTTC.

V and J are TRBV11-2 and TRBJ2-1; 10 bases agree with TRBD2. The CDR3 spans 18 residues. J was trimmed by 4 bases and V by 5 bases; bases with no gene match: 14. Germline CDR1 SGHAT, CDR2 FQNNGV. This CDR3 reads CASSPLAGDKIRYNEQFF. CDR3 DNA: TGTGCCAGCAGCCCTCTAGCGGGGGACAAGATTCGATACAATGAGCAGTTCTTC.

A few counts support this clone. The chain recombines TRBV5-1 with TRBJ2-6; D is perhaps TRBD2 (6 bases). From germline, CDR1 is SGHRS and CDR2 YFSETQ. This CDR3 spans 15 amino acids. Trimming left V 4 bases short and J 2 bases short, with 10 bases between. The CDR3 reads CASSAREAGANVLTF. Here the CDR3 DNA reads TGCGCCAGCAGCGCGAGGGAGGCTGGGGCCAACGTCCTGACTTTC.

This clone has only a few counts. V and J are TRBV2 and TRBJ1-2, with D tentatively TRBD1 (6 bases). The CDR3 covers 13 residues. Germline V gene lookup returns CDR1 SNHLY and CDR2 FYNNEI. The V end was cut by 7 bases, the J end by 2 bases, with 11 bases between. This CDR3 is CASTETGNYGYTF. Here the CDR3 DNA reads TGTGCCAGCACTGAGACAGGAAACTATGGCTACACCTTC. Full variable domain (rest looked up from reference TRBV2 and TRBJ1-2): EPEVTQTPSHQVTQMGQEVILRCVPISNHLYFYWYRQILGQKVEFLVSFYNNEISEKSEIFDDQFSVERPDGSNFTLKIRSTKLEDSAMYFCASTETGNYGYTFGSGTRLTVV.

In this sample, this clone turned up a few times. The rearrangement links TRBV30 to TRBJ2-7, with D possibly TRBD2 on 6 matching bases. V was clipped by 0 bases and J by 2 bases, with 11 bases between them. The germline CDR1 and CDR2 sequences are GTSNPN and SVGIG (reference sequence). CDR3 length equals 14 residues. This chain's CDR3 is CAWSVRGWAYEQYF. The CDR3 DNA follows: TGTGCCTGGAGTGTACGGGGGTGGGCCTACGAGCAGTACTTC. The full variable domain, with the rest looked up from reference TRBV30 and TRBJ2-7, is SQTIHQWPATLVQPVGSPLSLECTVEGTSNPNLYWYRQAAGRGLQLLFYSVGIGQISSEVPQNLSASRPQDRQFILSSKKLLLSDSGFYLCAWSVRGWAYEQYFGPGTRLTVT.

This clone occurred many times. The chain recombines TRBV11-2 with TRBJ2-1; 9 nucleotides align to TRBD2. Per germline, CDR1 SGHAT and CDR2 FQNNGV. CDR3 length: 16 amino acids. V shed 5 bases, J shed 6 bases, and the junction held 11 bases outside the gene matches. In DNA form, the CDR3 reads TGTGCCAGCAGCCCCGCCGGACTAGCGCATACCAATGAGCAGTTCTTC. Its protein product is CASSPAGLAHTNEQFF.

A note on this clone: This may stem from a read error, because a much larger clone lies one nucleotide away. The sample carries other DNA sequences with the same CDR3. This chain links TRBV5-1 with TRBJ2-1, with D perhaps given as TRBD1 or TRBD2 (5 bases each). The CDR3 contains 15 residues. The V gene lost 0 bases and the J gene lost 6 bases, with 13 bases spanning the gap. The V gene's germline CDR1 is SGHRS and CDR2 YFSETQ. The CDR3 DNA follows: TGCGCCAGCAGCTTGGAGGGGTTCAGCGGCAATGAGCAGTTCTTC. Translated, it gives CASSLEGFSGNEQFF.

The count of this clone is one. The chain is built from TRBV10-2 and TRBJ2-5; maybe TRBD1 (6 bases). CDR3 length: 11 amino acids. V lost 11 bases and J 3 bases, leaving 10 bases between the germline ends. The germline CDR1 and CDR2 sequences are WSHSY and SAAADI. CDR3 sequence reads: CAAGEKETQYF. In nucleotides, the CDR3 is TGCGCCGCAGGGGAAAAAGAGACCCAGTACTTC.